This record concerns one TCR beta chain sequence. What it recognizes is unknown. The data stem from a study of CD8+ T cells in alopecia areata. Study-level findings and limits: Scalp lesions, especially in alopecia totalis/universalis, had higher clonality than normal scalp.

Germline CDR1 is SQVTM and CDR2 is ANQGSEA. The CDR3 totals 14 residues. V lost 2 bases, J lost 5 bases, and 7 bases stayed unmatched. Sequencing used cDNA as its template, made by extracting RNA and reverse transcribing it. The repertoire was sequenced with immunoSEQ multiplex PCR; TCRdb's copy has only in-frame clones and lacks some. The sample comprises more than 150,000 clones, over 50% of which are singletons, and roughly 14% rests with the top ten. Collected material from alopecia areata patients comprised lesional scalp punch biopsies and peripheral blood. V gene TRBV29-1 combines with J gene TRBJ2-3; the match to TRBD1 covers 7 bases. This sample comprised CD4+ T cells sorted from blood, obtained at week 0. This TCR derives from a human donor with alopecia areata. Here the CDR3 DNA reads TGCAGCGTTGAATTACGTCAGGGGGTAGATACGCAGTATTTT. Amino acid sequence: CSVELRQGVDTQYF.